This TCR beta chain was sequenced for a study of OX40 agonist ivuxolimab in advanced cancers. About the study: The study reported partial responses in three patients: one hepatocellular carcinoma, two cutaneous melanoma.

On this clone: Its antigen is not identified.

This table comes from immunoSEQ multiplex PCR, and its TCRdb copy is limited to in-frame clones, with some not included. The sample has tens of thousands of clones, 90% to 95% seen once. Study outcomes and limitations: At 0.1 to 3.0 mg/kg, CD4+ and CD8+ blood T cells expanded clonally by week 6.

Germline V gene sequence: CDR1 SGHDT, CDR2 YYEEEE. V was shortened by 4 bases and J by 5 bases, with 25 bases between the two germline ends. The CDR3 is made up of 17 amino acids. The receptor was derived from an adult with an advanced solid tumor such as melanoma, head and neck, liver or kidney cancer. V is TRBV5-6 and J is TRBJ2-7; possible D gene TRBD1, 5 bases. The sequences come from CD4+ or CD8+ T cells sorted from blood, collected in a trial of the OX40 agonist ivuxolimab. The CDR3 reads CASSPALSRVNGNEQYF. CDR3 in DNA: TGTGCCAGCAGCCCTGCCCTCTCCAGGGTAAATGGGAACGAGCAGTACTTC.